One and the same sample provided the 11 T cell receptor beta chains below, sequenced in a study of a mutant IDH1 vaccine in newly diagnosed glioma (dated by TCRdb to the early 2020s). Receptors were amplified or captured by the immunoSEQ multiplex PCR assay. In TCRdb, the immuneACCESS table is reduced to in-frame sequences with V and J assigned. These tables do not hold every clone; where another copy was compared, an unresolved V gene accounts for under half, and the others remain unexplained. The sample table shows 50,000 to 70,000 clones, and about four fifths are seen once. The ten biggest clones cover more than 3% of the sample. The sample's time point label is to be understood as: week 47, end of study. Every vaccine dose consisted of 300 ug of a 20-mer mutant IDH1 peptide in Montanide, administered subcutaneously together with topical imiquimod. The antigens these receptors bind are not known.

The material sequenced was PBMCs, taken from a glioma patient whose treatment included an IDH1 peptide vaccine. The source of these receptors is a woman aged 50 to 60 with glioma.

The chain carries TRBV6-1 and TRBJ2-5, with D uncertain. Germline-derived CDR1 and CDR2 are MNHNS and SASEGT. This CDR3 contains 12 residues. V was shortened by 4 bases and J by 9 bases, with 12 bases between the two germline ends. CDR3 in amino acids: CASSALLVAQYF. CDR3 DNA sequence: TGTGCCAGCAGTGCCCTCCTGGTGGCCCAGTACTTC.

The chain combines TRBV6-5 with TRBJ2-7; 7 bases are shared with TRBD1. The V gene end was trimmed by 0 bases and the J gene end by 5 bases; junction bases not matched to a gene: 4. This CDR3 comprises 14 residues. Germline-derived CDR1 and CDR2 are MNHEY and SVGAGI. The CDR3 loop is CASSYSQGTDEQYF. CDR3 nucleotides: TGTGCCAGCAGTTACTCACAGGGGACGGACGAGCAGTACTTC.

The V call is TRBV9, the J call TRBJ1-1; D unresolved. The CDR3 is 14 amino acids. The germline V gene encodes CDR1 SGDLS and CDR2 YYNGEE. Trimming took 0 bases from V and 1 from J, leaving 7 bases between them. The CDR3 sequence: CASSVVTANTEAFF. CDR3 coding DNA: TGTGCCAGCAGCGTAGTCACAGCGAACACTGAAGCTTTCTTT.

This chain uses TRBV2 with TRBJ1-1; D is possibly TRBD1 (6 bases). Germline V gene lookup returns CDR1 SNHLY and CDR2 FYNNEI. V was trimmed by 4 bases and J by 0 bases, leaving 12 bases between them. There are 15 residues in the CDR3. The CDR3 loop reads CASSAGGALNTEAFF. As DNA, the CDR3 is TGTGCCAGCAGTGCGGGGGGCGCCCTGAACACTGAAGCTTTCTTT.

V gene TRBV18 combines with J gene TRBJ1-5; the D gene is possibly TRBD1 (5 bases). The CDR3 length is 17 residues. Germline V gene data show CDR1 as KGHSH and CDR2 as LQKENI. The V end lost 1 base, the J end lost 7 bases, and 20 bases lay between the germline ends. CDR3 amino acids: CASSPQSPGSRGQPQHF. CDR3 in DNA: TGTGCCAGCTCACCACAGTCTCCAGGGTCGCGGGGACAGCCCCAGCATTTT.

The chain combines TRBV5-4 with TRBJ2-4; D call uncertain. The CDR3 runs 11 residues. The germline CDR1 and CDR2 sequences are SGHNT and YYREEE (reference sequence). The CDR3 DNA follows: TGTGCTATGGAAGCCAAAAACATTCAGTACTTC. Translation: CAMEAKNIQYF.

The rearrangement joins TRBV5-5 to TRBJ1-1, with 7 nucleotides matching TRBD1. This CDR3 region has 15 residues. Germline CDR1 SGHKS, CDR2 YYEKEE (reference sequence). Losses at the gene ends were 0 bases for V and 2 bases for J; bases not matched to a gene: 4. CDR3 amino acids: CASSLVRQGNTEAFF. CDR3 coding DNA: TGTGCCAGCAGCTTGGTCCGACAGGGCAACACTGAAGCTTTCTTT. Variable domain in full (rest from reference TRBV5-5 and TRBJ1-1): DAGVTQSPTHLIKTRGQQVTLRCSPISGHKSVSWYQQVLGQGPQFIFQYYEKEERGRGNFPDRFSARQFPNYSSELNVNALLLGDSALYLCASSLVRQGNTEAFFGQGTRLTVV.

The chain combines TRBV11-3 with TRBJ1-1; no reliable D call. V dropped 0 bases and J dropped 5 bases, with 10 bases sitting between them. The CDR3 extends over 14 amino acids. Germline CDR1 is SGHNT and CDR2 is YENEEA. CDR3 nucleotide sequence: TGTGCCAGCAGCTTAGAAAGTACATATACTGAAGCTTTCTTT. Translated, it gives CASSLESTYTEAFF. Drawing the rest from reference TRBV11-3 and TRBJ1-1, the complete variable domain is EAGVVQSPRYKIIEKKQPVAFWCNPISGHNTLYWYLQNLGQGPELLIRYENEEAVDDSQLPKDRFSAERLKGVDSTLKIQPAELGDSAVYLCASSLESTYTEAFFGQGTRLTVV.

This sequence joins TRBV10-2 and TRBJ1-3, with D perhaps matching TRBD1 (5 bases). This CDR3 region has 16 residues. Trimming took 3 bases from V and 0 from J, leaving 12 bases between them. Germline-derived CDR1 and CDR2 are WSHSY and SAAADI. CDR3 sequence: CASSELRQRSGNTIYF. Here the CDR3 DNA reads TGCGCCAGCAGTGAACTTCGACAGCGCTCTGGAAACACCATATATTTT.

This chain uses TRBV14 with TRBJ2-7; the D gene is possibly TRBD1 (6 bases). This CDR3 region has 14 residues. The V end was cut by 0 bases, the J end by 4 bases, with 10 bases between. Germline-derived CDR1 and CDR2 are SGHDN and FVKESK. The CDR3 nucleotides are TGTGCCAGCAGCCAAGACAGGGGTTTTTACGAGCAGTACTTC. This codes for CASSQDRGFYEQYF. Full variable domain (outside the CDR3, taken from reference TRBV14 and TRBJ2-7): EAGVTQFPSHSVIEKGQTVTLRCDPISGHDNLYWYRRVMGKEIKFLLHFVKESKQDESGMPNNRFLAERTGGTYSTLKVQPAELEDSGVYFCASSQDRGFYEQYFGPGTRLTVT.

The rearrangement uses TRBV4-1 and TRBJ2-7; 8 nucleotides align to TRBD2. Germline V CDR1 and CDR2: MGHRA, YSYEKL. Germline trimming cut 5 bases from V and 1 base from J; bases unmatched to any gene: 1. The CDR3 is 13 residues long. CDR3 sequence (DNA): TGCGCCAGCAGCAGCGGGGGTTCCTACGAGCAGTACTTC. Protein sequence: CASSSGGSYEQYF.